This T cell receptor (beta chain) was captured in a study of blood T cell repertoires in COVID-19. About the study: COVID-19 samples, acute and convalescent, were from the United States, Italy and Spain.

Participants were aged roughly 18 to 90 years, lived in around 22 US areas, and enrolled virtually. The repertoire was sequenced with immunoSEQ multiplex PCR; TCRdb's copy has only in-frame clones and lacks some. The sample includes 200,000 to 250,000 clones, roughly nine tenths seen only once; the top ten take approximately 3%. Germline CDR1 is LNHDA and CDR2 is SQIVND (reference sequence). The germline V and J ends were trimmed by 5 bases and 1 base, with 11 bases remaining between them. CDR3 length equals 14 residues. This receptor was taken from a woman between 45 and 60 years old in a cohort exposed to, infected with or recovered from COVID-19 (not recorded which). The V call is TRBV19, the J call TRBJ1-1; no firm D call. The sequencing sample was made of PBMCs or T cells enriched from blood (not recorded which). The CDR3 reads CASSPPGWNTEAFF. As DNA, the CDR3 is TGTGCCAGTAGTCCCCCGGGGTGGAACACTGAAGCTTTCTTT.